These 20 T cell receptor beta chains were all obtained from the same sample, sequenced in a study of cytomegalovirus exposure and HLA in healthy donors. PCR used 60 Vbeta primers and 13 Jbeta primers. Profiling relied on immunoSEQ multiplex PCR, and the TCRdb table lists in-frame clones only, not all of them. This table holds around 160,000 clones, 73% found once. The specimen was PBMCs. The source of these receptors is a woman aged 18-29 years in good health and CMV-seronegative.

The V gene is TRBV7-2, the J gene TRBJ1-1; no clear D. Germline lookup yields CDR1 SGHTA and CDR2 FQGNSA. V was clipped by 11 bases and J by 3 bases, with 13 bases between them. There are 12 residues in the CDR3. The CDR3 region is CAGTRIDTEAFF. CDR3 in DNA: TGTGCCGGCACACGTATAGACACTGAAGCTTTCTTT.

This chain uses TRBV2 with TRBJ2-1, with D perhaps matching TRBD1 (5 bases). CDR3 length: 12 residues. Germline V CDR1 and CDR2: SNHLY, FYNNEI. V lost 7 bases and J lost 7, with 11 bases in between. The CDR3 DNA follows: TGTGCCAGCAACGGACAAGTGAATGAGCAGTTCTTC. Encoded protein: CASNGQVNEQFF.

V usage is TRBV6-5 and J usage is TRBJ2-1, with 8 bases lining up with TRBD1. CDR1 and CDR2 from the germline V gene are MNHEY and SVGAGI. J lost 3 bases, V lost 0 bases, and 4 bases had no gene match. The CDR3 is 16 amino acids. The CDR3 DNA reads as TGTGCCAGCAGTTACTCGGCCGGGACAGGCTACAATGAGCAGTTCTTC. Protein sequence: CASSYSAGTGYNEQFF.

V gene TRBV9 combines with J gene TRBJ2-3; 10 bases line up with TRBD2. This CDR3 is built from 17 residues. The germline V gene has CDR1 SGDLS and CDR2 YYNGEE. With V trimmed by 0 bases and J by 4 bases, 8 bases remained unmatched. This CDR3 is CASSVAGAGGHADTQYF. CDR3 sequence (DNA): TGTGCCAGCAGCGTAGCCGGAGCGGGGGGGCACGCAGATACGCAGTATTTT.

The rearrangement joins TRBV7-8 to TRBJ1-3; weak D call: TRBD1 (5 bases). Trimming pared 3 bases from V and 0 bases from J, leaving 12 bases between. The CDR3 is 16 amino acids. Germline V gene lookup returns CDR1 SGHVS and CDR2 FQNEAQ. Here the CDR3 reads CASSLKQVSSGNTIYF. CDR3 DNA: TGTGCCAGCAGCTTGAAACAGGTCAGCTCTGGAAACACCATATATTTT.

The chain links TRBV7-2 to TRBJ2-1; 12 nucleotides line up with TRBD2. Losses at the gene ends were 5 bases for V and 3 bases for J; bases not matched to a gene: 2. The CDR3 contains 15 residues. CDR1 is SGHTA, CDR2 FQGNSA, per germline. The CDR3: CASSRTSGNYNEQFF. CDR3 DNA: TGTGCCAGCAGCCGGACTAGCGGGAACTACAATGAGCAGTTCTTC.

The chain combines TRBV4-1 with TRBJ2-5, with 15 bases that match TRBD2. The CDR3 is 16 residues long. Germline loops: CDR1 MGHRA, CDR2 YSYEKL. The V segment lost 3 bases and the J segment 5 bases; nucleotides outside the gene matches: 4. CDR3 nucleotides: TGCGCCAGCAGCCACGGACTAGCGGGGGGGCCGGAGACCCAGTACTTC. This gives the protein CASSHGLAGGPETQYF.

The rearrangement uses TRBV27 and TRBJ2-1; 8 nucleotides match TRBD2. The V and J ends lost 4 bases and 6 bases, in that order; junction bases with no gene match: 5. The CDR3 length is 14 residues. The germline V gene encodes CDR1 MNHEY and CDR2 SMNVEV (reference sequence). The CDR3 sequence: CASSYSTSANEQFF. The CDR3 DNA is TGTGCCAGCAGTTACTCGACTAGCGCCAATGAGCAGTTCTTC.

The rearrangement uses TRBV19 and TRBJ1-1; 9 bases align to TRBD1. The CDR3 is made up of 14 amino acids. CDR1 is LNHDA and CDR2 is SQIVND in the germline V gene (reference sequence). V trimming: 4 bases; J trimming: 0 bases; junction bases outside the gene matches: 0. CDR3 in DNA: TGTGCCAGTAGTAACAGGGGGCTGAACACTGAAGCTTTCTTT. Protein: CASSNRGLNTEAFF.

The genes are TRBV5-4 and TRBJ2-6; 7 nucleotides align to TRBD2. V trimming: 4 bases; J trimming: 0 bases; junction bases outside the gene matches: 7. This CDR3 has 17 residues. The germline gives CDR1 SGHNT, CDR2 YYREEE (reference sequence). CDR3 in amino acids: CASSRGDSFSGANVLTF. CDR3 DNA: TGTGCCAGCAGCCGGGGGGACTCGTTCTCTGGGGCCAACGTCCTGACTTTC.

This chain connects TRBV6-1 to TRBJ1-2, with 8 bases matching TRBD1. CDR3 size: 13 residues. Germline V gives CDR1 MNHNS, CDR2 SASEGT. V was clipped by 7 bases and J by 5 bases; unmatched bases: 6. The DNA of the CDR3 is TGTGCCAGCACTACGGACAGGGAGTATGGCTACACCTTC. Its translation is CASTTDREYGYTF.

J is TRBJ2-3 and V is TRBV30; D is unresolved. The CDR3 length is 15 residues. Germline assignment: CDR1 GTSNPN and CDR2 SVGIG (reference sequence). V gave up 0 bases and J gave up 0 bases, with 10 bases separating them. The CDR3, as DNA: TGTGCCTGGAGTGTTTTAGCTGCAAGCACAGATACGCAGTATTTT. It specifies CAWSVLAASTDTQYF.

This chain links TRBV10-2 with TRBJ1-2, with D unresolved. The CDR3 consists of 11 residues. V dropped 0 bases and J dropped 9 bases, with 5 bases sitting between them. Germline V gene lookup returns CDR1 WSHSY and CDR2 SAAADI. The CDR3: CASSESYSYTF. CDR3 sequence (DNA): TGCGCCAGCAGTGAGTCGTACAGCTACACCTTC.

In this sample, this clone turned up a few times. V usage is TRBV11-3 and J usage is TRBJ2-2, with a tentative D call TRBD1 (5 bases). Germline lookup yields CDR1 SGHNT and CDR2 YENEEA. There are 16 residues in the CDR3. The V end lost 5 bases, the J end lost 5 bases, and 18 bases lay between the germline ends. This CDR3 is CASSLWRTGRTGELFF. The DNA for the CDR3 is TGTGCCAGCAGCCTATGGAGAACAGGACGAACCGGGGAGCTGTTTTTT.

This clone has just a few counts. The chain links TRBV21-1 to TRBJ1-2; TRBD1 is the table's D call, not checked against the DNA. TRBV21-1 is assigned pseudogene status. This CDR3 has 15 residues. CDR3 coding DNA: TGTGCCAGCAGCTTCCGGACAGGGGCAAACTATGGCTACACCTTC. The encoded protein is CASSFRTGANYGYTF.

This clone is a singleton in its sample. This chain joins TRBV19 and TRBJ1-4; maybe TRBD1 (5 bases). Trimming removed 6 bases from V and 7 bases from J, with 21 bases in between. The CDR3 has 16 residues. Germline assignment: CDR1 LNHDA and CDR2 SQIVND (reference sequence). DNA of the CDR3: TGTGCCAGTAGCCTCAGGGCAACCGAAGGAAGTGAAAAACTGTTTTTT. Translated: CASSLRATEGSEKLFF.

The chain joins TRBV2 to TRBJ1-4; D call uncertain. V lost 8 bases and J 4 bases, leaving 8 bases between the germline ends. Germline loops: CDR1 SNHLY, CDR2 FYNNEI. The CDR3 covers 12 residues. The CDR3 bases are TGTGCCAGCCGGGAGAATAATGAAAAACTGTTTTTT. Residues: CASRENNEKLFF.

The gene calls are TRBV18 and TRBJ1-5; 9 bases fit TRBD1. CDR1 is KGHSH and CDR2 is LQKENI in the germline V gene. CDR3 size: 15 residues. V trimming: 6 bases; J trimming: 4 bases; junction bases outside the gene matches: 7. The CDR3 spells CASSPGQGENQPQHF. The CDR3 nucleotides are TGTGCCAGCTCGCCGGGACAGGGAGAAAATCAGCCCCAGCATTTT.

The chain has TRBV28 and TRBJ1-2; D might be TRBD1 (6 bases). Per germline, CDR1 MDHEN and CDR2 SYDVKM. V was clipped by 5 bases and J by 2 bases, with 15 bases between them. The CDR3 covers 15 residues. The CDR3 sequence: CASSPLRGGNYGYTF. The CDR3 DNA follows: TGTGCCAGCAGTCCCCTCAGGGGCGGAAACTATGGCTACACCTTC.

Written as DNA, the CDR3 is TGTGCCAGCACAGACCGAGGGCCCTATGGCTACACCTTC. This gives the protein CASTDRGPYGYTF. V gene TRBV6-5 combines with J gene TRBJ1-2; D not resolved. CDR3 length: 13 residues. V shed 7 bases and J shed 4 bases, with 13 bases lying between them. The V gene's germline CDR1 is MNHEY and CDR2 SVGAGI.